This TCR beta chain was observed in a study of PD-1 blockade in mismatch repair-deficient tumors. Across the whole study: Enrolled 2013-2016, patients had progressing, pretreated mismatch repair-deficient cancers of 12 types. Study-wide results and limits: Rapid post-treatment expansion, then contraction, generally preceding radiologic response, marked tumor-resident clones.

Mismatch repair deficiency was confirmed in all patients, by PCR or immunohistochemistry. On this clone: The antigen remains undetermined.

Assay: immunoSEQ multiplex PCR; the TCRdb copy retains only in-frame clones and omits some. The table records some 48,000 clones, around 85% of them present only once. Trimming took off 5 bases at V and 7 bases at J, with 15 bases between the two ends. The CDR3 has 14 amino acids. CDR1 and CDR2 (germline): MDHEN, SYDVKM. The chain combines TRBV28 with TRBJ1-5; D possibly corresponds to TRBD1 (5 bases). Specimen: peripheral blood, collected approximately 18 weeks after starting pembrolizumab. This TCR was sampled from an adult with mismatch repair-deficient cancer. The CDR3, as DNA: TGTGCCAGCAGTCCCGGGGGGTCGGGACAGCCCCAGCATTTT. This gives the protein CASSPGGSGQPQHF.